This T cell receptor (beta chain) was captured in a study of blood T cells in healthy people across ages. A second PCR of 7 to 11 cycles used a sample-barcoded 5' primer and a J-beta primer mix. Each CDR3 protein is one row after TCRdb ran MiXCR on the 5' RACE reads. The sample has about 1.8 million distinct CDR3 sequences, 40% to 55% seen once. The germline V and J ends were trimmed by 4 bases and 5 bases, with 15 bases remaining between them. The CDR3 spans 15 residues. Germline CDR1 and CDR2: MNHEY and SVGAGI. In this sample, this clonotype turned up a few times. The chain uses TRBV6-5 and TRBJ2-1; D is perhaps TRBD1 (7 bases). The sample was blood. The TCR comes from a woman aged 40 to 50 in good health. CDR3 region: CASSSRGTAHNEQFF. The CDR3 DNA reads TGTGCCAGCAGTTCCCGCGGGACAGCCCACAATGAGCAGTTCTTC.